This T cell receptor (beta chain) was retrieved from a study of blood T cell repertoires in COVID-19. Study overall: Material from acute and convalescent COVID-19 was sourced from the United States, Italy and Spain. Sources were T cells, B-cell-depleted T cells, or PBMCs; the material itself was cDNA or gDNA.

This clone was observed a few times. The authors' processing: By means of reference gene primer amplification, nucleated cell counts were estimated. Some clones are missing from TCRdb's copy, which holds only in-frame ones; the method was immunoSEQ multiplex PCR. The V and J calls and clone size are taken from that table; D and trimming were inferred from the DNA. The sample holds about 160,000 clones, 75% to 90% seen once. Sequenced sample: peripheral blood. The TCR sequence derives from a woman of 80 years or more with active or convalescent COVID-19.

CDR3 region: CASSARKRDLTGELFF. CDR3 coding DNA: TGTGCCAGCAGCGCTCGTAAGAGGGATCTAACCGGGGAGCTGTTTTTT. The chain uses TRBV7-9 and TRBJ2-2; TRBD2 might be the D (5 bases). The V end lost 5 bases, the J end lost 5 bases, and 18 bases lay between the germline ends. In germline, CDR1 is SEHNR, CDR2 FQNEAQ (reference sequence). There are 16 residues in the CDR3.